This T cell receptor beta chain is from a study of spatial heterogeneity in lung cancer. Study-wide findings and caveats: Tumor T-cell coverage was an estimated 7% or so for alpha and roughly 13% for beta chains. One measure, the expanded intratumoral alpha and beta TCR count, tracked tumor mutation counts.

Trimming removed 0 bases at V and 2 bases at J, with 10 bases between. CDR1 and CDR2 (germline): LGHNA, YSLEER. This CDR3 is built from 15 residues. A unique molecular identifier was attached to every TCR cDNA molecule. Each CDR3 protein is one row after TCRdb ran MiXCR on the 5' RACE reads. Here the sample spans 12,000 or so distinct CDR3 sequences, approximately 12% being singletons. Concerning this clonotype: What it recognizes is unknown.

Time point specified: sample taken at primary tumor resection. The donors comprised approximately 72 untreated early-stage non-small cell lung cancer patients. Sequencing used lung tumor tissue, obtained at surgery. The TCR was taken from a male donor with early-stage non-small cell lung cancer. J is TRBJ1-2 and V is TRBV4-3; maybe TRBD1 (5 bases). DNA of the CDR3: TGCGCCAGCAGCCAAGATAGGGGAGGGAACTATGGCTACACCTTC. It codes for CASSQDRGGNYGYTF.